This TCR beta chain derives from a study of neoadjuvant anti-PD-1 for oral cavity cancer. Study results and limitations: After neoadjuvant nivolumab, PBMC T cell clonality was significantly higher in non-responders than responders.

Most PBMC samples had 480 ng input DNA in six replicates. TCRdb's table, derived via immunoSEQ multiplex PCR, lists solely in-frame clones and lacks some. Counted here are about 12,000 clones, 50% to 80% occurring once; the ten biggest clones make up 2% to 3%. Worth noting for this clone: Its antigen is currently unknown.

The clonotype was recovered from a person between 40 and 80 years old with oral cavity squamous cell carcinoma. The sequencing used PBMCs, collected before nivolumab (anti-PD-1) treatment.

CDR3 DNA sequence: TGTGCCAGCAGCCAATCGAGTCCCATCACAGATACGCAGTATTTT. Residues: CASSQSSPITDTQYF. The chain links TRBV14 to TRBJ2-3; D remains unclear. This CDR3 spans 15 amino acids. Germline V lookup: CDR1 SGHDN, CDR2 FVKESK. Trimming shortened V by 2 bases and J by 2 bases, and 11 bases separated the two germline ends.